Below, one T cell receptor beta chain is given with its context. Its target is not known. Generated by immunoSEQ multiplex PCR, the TCRdb table keeps only in-frame clones and is missing some. There are roughly 9,500 clones in the sample; roughly 90% occur only once, and approximately 3% lies in the top ten. The sample originates from a study of T cells in pancreatic ductal adenocarcinoma. The CDR3 has 13 amino acids. Looked up from germline, CDR1 is GTSNPN and CDR2 is SVGIG (reference sequence). Trimming stripped 3 bases from V and 7 bases from J, with 13 bases between. No neoadjuvant therapy was given to the selected pancreatic ductal adenocarcinoma patients before their surgery. Study conclusions and caveats: Mean clonality was approximately 0.1 in tumors and roughly 0.07 in blood, not significantly different. Comparisons of tumor and blood clonality may show falsely lower tumor diversity.

The clonotype was recovered from a human donor with pancreatic ductal adenocarcinoma. The chain links TRBV30 to TRBJ1-5; maybe TRBD1 (6 bases). The material sequenced was PBMCs. CDR3 region: CAWSSGGRQPQHF. CDR3 DNA: TGTGCCTGGAGCAGCGGGGGCCGGCAGCCCCAGCATTTT. Complete variable domain (other parts from reference TRBV30 and TRBJ1-5): SQTIHQWPATLVQPVGSPLSLECTVEGTSNPNLYWYRQAAGRGLQLLFYSVGIGQISSEVPQNLSASRPQDRQFILSSKKLLLSDSGFYLCAWSSGGRQPQHFGDGTRLSIL.